A single sample gave rise to the 23 T cell receptor beta chains below, sequenced in a study of T cells in Graves' hyperthyroidism and ophthalmopathy. There were TCR beta CDR3 regions amplified from RNA transcripts. Initially, a first-round RT-PCR of the TCR CDR3 employed the HTBI primer set. MiXCR, run by TCRdb on the multiplex PCR reads, gives a single entry per CDR3 protein. The table records about 360,000 distinct CDR3 sequences, about 13% of them present only once. The sequencing input was blood. These receptors were taken from a woman younger than 35 with Graves' hyperthyroidism.

The V call is TRBV4-3, the J call TRBJ2-7; perhaps TRBD1 as D (6 bases). With 1 base removed from V and 5 bases from J, the gap between germline ends came to 12 bases. The CDR3 is 14 amino acids. From germline, CDR1 is LGHNA and CDR2 YSLEER. CDR3 sequence reads: CASSQATGTHEQYF. The CDR3 coding sequence is TGCGCCAGCAGCCAAGCTACAGGGACCCACGAGCAGTACTTC.

A few counts support this clonotype. V gene TRBV4-3 combines with J gene TRBJ2-1, with D maybe TRBD2 (6 bases). Germline loops: CDR1 LGHNA, CDR2 YSLEER. This CDR3 is 16 amino acids long. V lost 0 bases to trimming and J lost 1 base, with 10 bases between them. Here the CDR3 reads CASSQDRGYSYNEQFF. The CDR3 region has the DNA TGCGCCAGCAGCCAAGATCGGGGGTATTCCTACAATGAGCAGTTCTTC.

This clonotype was counted many times. The chain employs TRBV9 and TRBJ2-1; 9 bases are a match to TRBD1. The CDR3 is made up of 15 amino acids. Trimming took 0 bases from V and 8 from J; bases not matched to a gene: 6. The germline gives CDR1 SGDLS, CDR2 YYNGEE. The CDR3 loop is CASSVEGTGMDEQFF. CDR3 DNA: TGTGCCAGCAGCGTAGAAGGGACAGGGATGGATGAGCAGTTCTTC.

This clonotype was recorded at least ten times. The chain links TRBV12-3 or TRBV12-4 to TRBJ1-5; TRBD1 agrees at 10 bases. V was clipped by 1 base and J by 2 bases; unmatched bases: 5. CDR3 length: 17 residues. The CDR3 sequence is CASSLGGTGVGNQPQHF. DNA of the CDR3: TGTGCCAGCAGTTTAGGGGGGACAGGGGTCGGCAATCAGCCCCAGCATTTT.

This clonotype was detected many times. V is TRBV6-1 and J is TRBJ1-2; unclear D gene. Trimming left V 4 bases short and J 5 bases short, with 11 bases between. The CDR3 extends over 13 amino acids. In germline, CDR1 is MNHNS, CDR2 SASEGT. In DNA form, the CDR3 reads TGTGCCAGCAGTGGATTCTCGGGGTATGGCTACACCTTC. It encodes CASSGFSGYGYTF.

This clonotype was recorded at least ten times. The rearrangement links TRBV5-1 to TRBJ2-1, with TRBD2 identical over 9 bases. This CDR3 has 15 residues. The J segment lost 3 bases and the V segment lost 4 bases, leaving 5 bases of the junction unmatched. Germline assignment: CDR1 SGHRS and CDR2 YFSETQ. CDR3 residues: CASSTEAGGYNEQFF. The DNA of the CDR3 is TGCGCCAGCAGCACCGAAGCGGGGGGCTACAATGAGCAGTTCTTC.

This clonotype has at least ten counts. The chain recombines TRBV12-3 or TRBV12-4 with TRBJ2-7; D perhaps matches TRBD1 (6 bases). Trimming shortened V by 2 bases and J by 6 bases, and 14 bases separated the two germline ends. CDR3 length equals 14 residues. The CDR3 nucleotides read TGTGCCAGCAGTTTACTGACAGGTCGGGCCGAGCAGTACTTC. The encoded protein is CASSLLTGRAEQYF.

At least ten counts were recorded for this clonotype. This sequence joins TRBV11-2 and TRBJ1-3; 10 bases fit TRBD1. The germline gives CDR1 SGHAT, CDR2 FQNNGV. J gave up 4 bases and V 5 bases, and 5 bases lay outside the gene matches. This CDR3 is 15 amino acids long. CDR3 loop: CASSPLTGGGNTIYF. Written as DNA, the CDR3 is TGTGCCAGCAGCCCCTTGACAGGGGGCGGAAACACCATATATTTT.

The chain employs TRBV24-1 and TRBJ2-6, with 8 bases matching TRBD1. The length of the CDR3 is 17 residues. The germline CDR1 and CDR2 sequences are KGHDR and SFDVKD. V trimming: 4 bases; J trimming: 3 bases; junction bases outside the gene matches: 7. The CDR3 DNA reads TGTGCCACCAGTGACGACCAGGGGGCGAATGGGGCCAACGTCCTGACTTTC. Its translation: CATSDDQGANGANVLTF.

Notes on this clonotype: This may arise from a read error, as a much more abundant clone is one base away. The rearrangement joins TRBV29-1 to TRBJ1-2, with D maybe TRBD1 (6 bases). The CDR3 has 14 residues. The germline V gene has CDR1 SQVTM and CDR2 ANQGSEA. CDR3 bases: TGCAACGTTGAAGATCACCCACAGGGACATGGCTACACCTTC. This translates into CNVEDHPQGHGYTF.

This clonotype came up a few times. V and J are TRBV29-1 and TRBJ1-2; D unresolved. Germline CDR1 reads SQVTM; CDR2 reads ANQGSEA. V was clipped by 0 bases and J by 8 bases, with 13 bases between them. The CDR3 contains 13 residues. DNA of the CDR3: TGCAGCGTTGAAGAATGGGCTCGAGGAGGCTACACCTTC. Translation: CSVEEWARGGYTF.

The table lists this clonotype with many counts. The V gene is TRBV6-1, the J gene TRBJ2-3; 10 nucleotides match TRBD2. V lost 2 bases and J lost 1; bases outside the gene matches: 6. Germline CDR1 and CDR2: MNHNS and SASEGT. This CDR3 has 17 amino acids. The CDR3 sequence is CASSEWGGTSGTDTQYF. The CDR3 coding sequence is TGTGCCAGCAGTGAATGGGGGGGGACTAGCGGCACAGATACGCAGTATTTT.

This clonotype was seen repeatedly, ten times or more. The genes are TRBV7-2 and TRBJ1-5; tentatively, D is TRBD1 (6 bases). V was trimmed by 5 bases and J by 7 bases, leaving 18 bases between them. The germline V gene encodes CDR1 SGHTA and CDR2 FQGNSA. The CDR3 has 15 amino acids. Here the CDR3 DNA reads TGTGCCAGCAGCATCGAACGGGGCAGGGGCCAGCCCCAGCATTTT. This encodes CASSIERGRGQPQHF.

This clonotype was observed at least ten times. V and J are TRBV27 and TRBJ2-5; D call uncertain. V lost 0 bases to trimming and J lost 9 bases, with 11 bases between them. Germline V gives CDR1 MNHEY, CDR2 SMNVEV (reference sequence). The CDR3 runs to 13 residues. In DNA, the CDR3 is TGTGCCAGCAGTTTATCCGCGACATTGGCCCAGTACTTC. Translated: CASSLSATLAQYF.

As regards this clonotype: This may stem from a read error, because a much larger clone lies one nucleotide away. V usage is TRBV20-1 and J usage is TRBJ2-1; 13 bases fit TRBD2. The CDR3 runs to 13 residues. The J segment lost 7 bases and the V segment lost 5 bases, leaving 2 bases of the junction unmatched. Germline-derived CDR1 and CDR2 are DFQATT and SNEGSKA (reference sequence). CDR3 nucleotides: TGCAGTGCTGGGACTAGCGGGATAAATGAGCAGTTCTTC. Protein sequence: CSAGTSGINEQFF.

This clonotype appeared many times. The DNA for the CDR3 is TGTGCCAGCAGTCCCTCGGACGGAGCTGGAAACACCATATATTTT. Encoded protein: CASSPSDGAGNTIYF. This chain links TRBV27 with TRBJ1-3; no clear D. Germline V lookup: CDR1 MNHEY, CDR2 SMNVEV (reference sequence). CDR3 length: 15 residues. The V and J ends lost 5 bases and 2 bases respectively, with 13 bases between them.

This clonotype was detected ten times or more. J is TRBJ2-7 and V is TRBV24-1, with a weak D call TRBD2 (5 bases). V lost 10 bases and J 5 bases, leaving 14 bases between the germline ends. The CDR3 contains 12 residues. Germline CDR1 is KGHDR and CDR2 is SFDVKD. CDR3 nucleotide sequence: TGTGCCACTGACAAGGGTAGCGACGAGCAGTACTTC. Translated, it gives CATDKGSDEQYF.

This clonotype was seen at least ten times. V gene TRBV11-2 combines with J gene TRBJ1-1, with no clear D. The germline CDR1 and CDR2 sequences are SGHAT and FQNNGV. This CDR3 has 16 residues. Trimming shortened V by 5 bases and J by 5 bases, and 21 bases separated the two germline ends. The chain's CDR3 is CASSPNGRLTKTEAFF. In nucleotides, the CDR3 is TGTGCCAGCAGCCCAAACGGACGTTTAACTAAGACTGAAGCTTTCTTT.

This clonotype was observed at least ten times. The chain uses TRBV5-1 and TRBJ1-3; 8 bases line up with TRBD1. J lost 0 bases, V lost 4 bases, and 9 bases had no gene match. The CDR3 contains 17 residues. The germline gives CDR1 SGHRS, CDR2 YFSETQ. The CDR3 coding sequence is TGCGCCAGCAGCACCGGACAGGGAACGACCTCTGGAAACACCATATATTTT. This gives the protein CASSTGQGTTSGNTIYF.

This clonotype was detected ten times or more. The genes are TRBV4-1 and TRBJ2-3; D not resolved. The CDR3 is 17 residues long. Germline-derived CDR1 and CDR2 are MGHRA and YSYEKL. Trimming stripped 1 base from V and 4 bases from J, with 18 bases between. The CDR3 sequence: CASSQGLWGTLPDTQYF. The CDR3 nucleotides are TGCGCCAGCAGCCAAGGTTTGTGGGGAACGCTACCAGATACGCAGTATTTT.

This clonotype was counted many times. This chain connects TRBV6-5 to TRBJ1-1; 7 nucleotides agree with TRBD1. This CDR3 region has 15 residues. After removal of 0 bases from V and 0 bases from J, the junction contained 1 base not matched to a gene. CDR1 and CDR2 (germline): MNHEY, SVGAGI. CDR3 coding DNA: TGTGCCAGCAGTTACTCACAGGGGATGAACACTGAAGCTTTCTTT. This sequence encodes CASSYSQGMNTEAFF.

This clonotype was counted at least ten times. The chain links TRBV5-5 to TRBJ1-1, with D unresolved. V was cut by 1 base and J by 1 base, with 17 bases left in between. This CDR3 spans 17 amino acids. CDR1 and CDR2 from the germline V gene are SGHKS and YYEKEE (reference sequence). In nucleotides, the CDR3 is TGTGCCAGCAGCTTGCTGGGGTTGGGGTGGGGGAACACTGAAGCTTTCTTT. Translating it yields CASSLLGLGWGNTEAFF.

This clonotype was counted many times. CDR3 nucleotides: TGTGCCAGCAGCCCTACGCCGGGACAGGGTTACGAGCAGTACTTC. Residues: CASSPTPGQGYEQYF. This sequence joins TRBV2 and TRBJ2-7; 9 positions match TRBD1. The V gene's germline CDR1 is SNHLY and CDR2 FYNNEI. The CDR3 sequence is 15 residues long. V lost 6 bases and J lost 4; bases outside the gene matches: 10.